This TCR beta chain was sequenced for a study of memory CD4+ T cells and cytomegalovirus serostatus. How the authors handled the data: After removing out-of-frame reads, around 2,100,000 distinct TCRbeta sequences remained. Sequencing was performed with immunoSEQ multiplex PCR; in TCRdb, only in-frame clones are kept and a portion is missing. V, J and clone size are those of that table, while D and trimming were read from the DNA. The repertoire holds approximately 65,000 clones, with approximately 77% as singletons. V shed 6 bases and J shed 3 bases, with 12 bases lying between them. Germline V CDR1 and CDR2: MNHNS, SASEGT. The CDR3 has 15 amino acids. The sort gate was single viable CD3+CD4+CD8-CD45RO+ cells for memory CD4+ T cells. CD4+ T cells were isolated by positive magnetic selection.

This chain links TRBV6-1 with TRBJ1-6; unclear D gene. This receptor was obtained from an adult in good health and CMV-seronegative. Sequencing input: memory CD4+ T cells from blood. The CDR3 bases are TGTGCCAGCAGGCGGGAGCGCCTCTATAATTCACCCCTCCACTTT. Encoded protein: CASRRERLYNSPLHF.